This T cell receptor (beta chain) was sequenced in a study of cytomegalovirus exposure and HLA in healthy donors. 60 Vbeta and 13 Jbeta primers were used in PCR. TCRdb's table, derived via immunoSEQ multiplex PCR, lists solely in-frame clones and lacks some. The sample contains about 160,000 clones, approximately 83% of which appear only once. About this clone: The antigen remains unidentified.

This CDR3 has 17 residues. CDR1 and CDR2 from the germline V gene are SQVTM and ANQGSEA. V was clipped by 0 bases and J by 3 bases, with 20 bases between them. Notes on the study in general: Based on reports, TCR beta sequences accurately predicted HLA-A and HLA-B alleles for most subjects. Among the sequence variants, a highly shared cluster was likely an artifact of sequencing.

This sequence was found in a boy aged 2 to 9 in good health and CMV-seronegative. The V and J genes are TRBV29-1 and TRBJ1-1; weak D call: TRBD1 (5 bases). Material for sequencing was PBMCs. CDR3 sequence reads: CSVEDQVRGGRYTEAFF. DNA for the CDR3: TGCAGCGTTGAAGATCAGGTTCGGGGGGGTAGGTACACTGAAGCTTTCTTT.